These T cell receptor beta chains were read from a single sample in a study of cytomegalovirus exposure and HLA in healthy donors. Some clones are missing from TCRdb's copy, which holds only in-frame ones; the method was immunoSEQ multiplex PCR. The sample lists 150,000 to 200,000 clones; approximately 72% were seen once. The material sequenced was PBMCs. The receptors come from a man aged 35 to 55 in good health and CMV-seropositive. Both conserved end residues are part of each CDR3. Fields, in order: J gene, clone size, V gene, D gene, CDR3 DNA, CDR3 protein. A D gene is named only where the DNA matches it firmly. Size tells how often a clone was seen (once, few, many) or the class of an expanded clone, and some rows leave it out.

TRBJ2-1,-,TRBV6-5,TRBD2,TGTGCCAGCAGTCGGGGGGGGAATGAGCAGTTCTTC,CASSRGGNEQFF
TRBJ2-5,-,TRBV4-3,-,TGCGCCAGCAGCCAAGAGTCAGGGCTCAGGGAGACCCAGTACTTC,CASSQESGLRETQYF
TRBJ2-5,-,TRBV7-3,TRBD1,TGTGCCAGCAGCCTATATGGGACAGGGGGGGAGACCCAGTACTTC,CASSLYGTGGETQYF
TRBJ1-1,-,TRBV10-3,-,TGTGCCATCAGGGGGACCGGGACAATCCACACTGAAGCTTTCTTT,CAIRGTGTIHTEAFF
TRBJ2-6,once,TRBV7-8,-,TGTGCCAGCACCCTCGGGGGTGCAAGCTCTGGGGCCAACGTCCTGACTTTC,CASTLGGASSGANVLTF
TRBJ2-5,-,TRBV9,TRBD1,TGTGCCAGCAGCGTAGATCTGGGACAGGGGTTGTTAGAGACCCAGTACTTC,CASSVDLGQGLLETQYF
TRBJ2-3,-,TRBV6-4,TRBD2,TGTGCCAGCAGTAGCTTAGCGGGGGGTACAGATACGCAGTATTTT,CASSSLAGGTDTQYF
TRBJ1-2,few,TRBV29-1,-,TGCAGCGTTGAAGATCGTGAGGGCTACACCTTC,CSVEDREGYTF
TRBJ2-1,-,TRBV10-2,TRBD2,TGCGCCAGCAGGGGGACTAGCGGGGGTAAATCCTACAATGAGCAGTTCTTC,CASRGTSGGKSYNEQFF
TRBJ1-2,-,TRBV5-4,-,TGTGCCAGCAGCTTGAGGGGTAACTATGGCTACACCTTC,CASSLRGNYGYTF
TRBJ1-5,-,TRBV7-8,-,TGTGCCAGCAGCTTAGCGCGGGGAGGGGAGGGACAGCATTTT,CASSLARGGEGQHF
TRBJ1-3,-,TRBV5-1,TRBD1,TGCGCCAGCAGGAAAGGACAGGGCTCTGGAAACACCATATATTTT,CASRKGQGSGNTIYF
TRBJ1-3,-,TRBV4-3,TRBD1,TGCGCCAGCAGCCAAGAGGAGTGGGACAGGGGCTTGCAGTTATTATCGGACACCATATATTTT,CASSQEEWDRGLQLLSDTIYF
TRBJ1-5,-,TRBV5-6,TRBD1,TGTGCCAGCAGCGTACGGGACAGGGTTAATCAGCCCCAGCATTTT,CASSVRDRVNQPQHF
TRBJ2-2,-,TRBV6-5,TRBD1,TGTGCCAGCAGCCAGGGACAGTCCACCGGGGAGCTGTTTTTT,CASSQGQSTGELFF
TRBJ2-1,-,TRBV30,-,TGTGCCTGGAGAAAGGCTGGCGGGGCGAGCTCCTACAATGAGCAGTTCTTC,CAWRKAGGASSYNEQFF
TRBJ1-6,-,TRBV7-9,-,TGTGCCAGCAGCTTATTAACCAGGGCCCTGAGCCATTCACCCCTCCACTTT,CASSLLTRALSHSPLHF
TRBJ1-1,-,TRBV19,-,TGTGCCAGTAGTCGACAGGTCGGGAACACTGAAGCTTTCTTT,CASSRQVGNTEAFF
TRBJ1-2,-,TRBV5-6,-,TGTGCCAGCAGCCCCGGGAAAAGCTATGGCTACACCTTC,CASSPGKSYGYTF
TRBJ2-2,-,TRBV6-1,-,TGTGCCTCGGGGACAAGGAACACCGGGGAGCTGTTTTTT,CASGTRNTGELFF
TRBJ2-2,-,TRBV4-2,-,TGTGCCAGCAGCCTTTTGAGGACAGCGAGCACCGGGGAGCTGTTTTTT,CASSLLRTASTGELFF
TRBJ1-2,-,TRBV6-5,TRBD1,TGTGCCAGCAGGCGGACAGGGTCCCTTGGCTACACCTTC,CASRRTGSLGYTF
TRBJ2-1,-,TRBV11-1,TRBD1,TGTGCCAGCAGCGCGGACAGGGATGAGCAGTTCTTC,CASSADRDEQFF
TRBJ1-1,-,TRBV28,TRBD1,TGTGCCAGCAGTCCCCCTACCGGGACAGTAAACACTGAAGCTTTCTTT,CASSPPTGTVNTEAFF
TRBJ1-4,few,TRBV19,-,TGTGCCACTCAACAGGAGTATAATGAAAAACTGTTTTTT,CATQQEYNEKLFF
TRBJ1-5,-,TRBV13,TRBD1,TGTGCCAGCAGCAAGAGCGGGACAGGGGGCGGGCAGCCCCAGCATTTT,CASSKSGTGGGQPQHF
TRBJ2-5,-,TRBV7-9,TRBD1,TGTGCCAGCAGCATTCGACAGGGAGAGACCCAGTACTTC,CASSIRQGETQYF
TRBJ1-2,-,TRBV5-1,-,TGCGCCAGCAGCCCCCTTCTTGGGCCAGCCCGAAACTATGGCTACACCTTC,CASSPLLGPARNYGYTF
TRBJ2-1,-,TRBV7-3,TRBD2,TGTGCCAGCAGCCCTAGCGGGGGGGTCAATGAGCAGTTCTTC,CASSPSGGVNEQFF
TRBJ2-1,few,TRBV30,-,TGTGCCTGGGGCAGGGTTTCCTACAATGAGCAGTTCTTC,CAWGRVSYNEQFF
TRBJ1-4,few,TRBV11-2,-,TGTGCCAGCAGCTTAGGTCCCGGGACACAGGATGAAAAACTGTTTTTT,CASSLGPGTQDEKLFF
TRBJ2-2,once,TRBV6-6,-,TGTGCCAGCAGTCCCAGGGCGAACACCGGGGAGCTGTTTTTT,CASSPRANTGELFF